Listed below are T cell receptor beta chains from one sample, sequenced in a study of blood T cell repertoires in COVID-19. Profiling relied on immunoSEQ multiplex PCR, and the TCRdb table lists in-frame clones only, not all of them. The data show approximately 12,000 clones, around 70% seen once. The specimen sequenced was peripheral blood. Receptor source: a man aged 55 to 70 with COVID-19, enrolled during active disease. The CDR3 runs from the conserved cysteine through the conserved F or W. Each record gives: V gene, D gene, J gene, CDR3 length, clone size, CDR3 protein, CDR3 DNA. D genes are given only for firm matches. Expanded clones are given a class, and other clones once, few, many or no size at all.

TRBV2	.	TRBJ1-2	13	.	CASRGTYYGGYTF	TGTGCCAGCAGGGGGACATACTATGGAGGCTACACCTTC
TRBV11-1	TRBD2	TRBJ2-5	16	.	CASTPRASGYQETQYF	TGTGCCAGCACCCCTAGGGCTAGCGGGTACCAAGAGACCCAGTACTTC
TRBV5-4	.	TRBJ1-1	14	.	CASSRASGSGEAFF	TGTGCCAGCAGCCGGGCATCAGGGTCCGGTGAAGCTTTCTTT
TRBV5-6	.	TRBJ1-6	12	.	CASSLLSSPLHF	TGTGCCAGCAGCTTGTTGAGTTCACCCCTCCACTTT
TRBV2	.	TRBJ1-2	13	.	CASPVTGIYGYTF	TGTGCCAGCCCTGTGACAGGAATCTATGGCTACACCTTC
TRBV11-3	TRBD2	TRBJ2-1	15	.	CASRGLAASYNEQFF	TGTGCCAGCAGGGGACTAGCGGCTTCCTACAATGAGCAGTTCTTC
TRBV18	TRBD1	TRBJ1-6	17	.	CASSPRQGAFYNSPLHF	TGTGCCAGCTCACCACGTCAGGGGGCATTCTATAATTCACCCCTCCACTTT
TRBV6-5	.	TRBJ1-1	12	.	CASRTRGGEAFF	TGTGCCAGCAGGACAAGGGGTGGTGAAGCTTTCTTT
TRBV4-3	TRBD1	TRBJ1-4	14	.	CASSWGTGGEKLFF	TGCGCCAGCAGTTGGGGGACAGGGGGTGAAAAACTGTTTTTT
TRBV24-1	.	TRBJ2-1	15	.	CATSSEDRGFNEQFF	TGTGCCACCAGCTCTGAGGACCGGGGGTTCAATGAGCAGTTCTTC
TRBV9	.	TRBJ2-2	14	once	CASSLIGGGGELFF	TGTGCCAGCAGCCTCATAGGGGGTGGTGGGGAGCTGTTTTTT
TRBV28	.	TRBJ2-1	14	few	CASRGGGSRNEQFF	TGTGCCAGCAGAGGGGGGGGAAGTCGGAATGAGCAGTTCTTC
TRBV18	.	TRBJ2-7	14	few	CASSPGGPVGEQYF	TGTGCCAGCTCACCGGGGGGACCGGTGGGAGAGCAGTACTTC
TRBV28	.	TRBJ2-2	14	.	CASSFNIFTGELFF	TGTGCCAGCAGTTTCAACATTTTTACCGGGGAGCTGTTTTTT
TRBV5-1	.	TRBJ1-4	15	few	CASSGGQLTNEKLFF	TGCGCCAGCAGCGGAGGACAGCTAACTAATGAAAAACTGTTTTTT
TRBV13	.	TRBJ1-4	14	.	CASSGVGAREKLFF	TGTGCCAGCAGCGGAGTGGGGGCCAGAGAAAAACTGTTTTTT
TRBV6-1	TRBD1	TRBJ2-3	14	few	CASSDRGPTDTQYF	TGTGCCAGCAGTGACAGGGGGCCTACAGATACGCAGTATTTT
TRBV7-9	TRBD1	TRBJ1-6	15	.	CASGRGQGRNSPLHF	TGTGCCAGCGGTAGGGGACAGGGGCGTAATTCACCCCTCCACTTT
TRBV7-8	TRBD1	TRBJ1-1	14	.	CASGGQVRGTEAFF	TGTGCCAGCGGCGGACAGGTTAGAGGTACTGAAGCTTTCTTT
TRBV24-1	TRBD2	TRBJ2-1	13	.	CATSEVAGTEQFF	TGTGCCACCAGTGAGGTAGCGGGGACCGAGCAGTTCTTC
TRBV9	.	TRBJ1-6	14	.	CASSVDREISPLHF	TGTGCCAGCAGCGTAGACAGGGAAATTTCACCCCTCCACTTT
TRBV4-3	.	TRBJ2-2	15	.	CASSQVGRRVGELFF	TGCGCCAGCAGCCAAGTAGGGAGGAGAGTCGGGGAGCTGTTTTTT
TRBV19	.	TRBJ2-5	15	.	CASSMAITIQETQYF	TGTGCCAGTAGTATGGCCATTACTATCCAAGAGACCCAGTACTTC
TRBV2	TRBD1	TRBJ1-3	16	.	CASKDRGFQAGNTIYF	TGTGCCAGCAAGGACAGGGGCTTTCAGGCTGGAAACACCATATATTTT
TRBV7-3	TRBD2	TRBJ2-3	14	.	CASSLIAGPDTQYF	TGTGCCAGCAGCTTAATAGCGGGCCCAGATACGCAGTATTTT
TRBV28	TRBD1	TRBJ2-7	15	.	CASSPRDRPIYEQYF	TGTGCCAGCAGTCCCCGGGACAGACCAATTTACGAGCAGTACTTC
TRBV7-7	.	TRBJ1-5	16	.	CASSPPGPDSNQPQHF	TGTGCCAGCAGCCCACCAGGGCCGGATAGCAATCAGCCCCAGCATTTT
TRBV6-5	TRBD1	TRBJ2-5	14	.	CASSYSRTGETQYF	TGTGCCAGCAGTTATTCCCGGACAGGAGAGACCCAGTACTTC
TRBV12-5	.	TRBJ1-5	15	once	CASGSPVSGNQPQHF	TGTGCTAGTGGTTCGCCTGTTAGTGGCAATCAGCCCCAGCATTTT
TRBV19	.	TRBJ1-6	15	.	CASSITGQGDSPLHF	TGTGCCAGTAGTATAACGGGACAAGGGGATTCACCCCTCCACTTT
TRBV3-1/TRBV3-2	TRBD1	TRBJ1-6	16	.	CASSPGQGVHNSPLHF	TGTGCCAGCAGCCCCGGACAGGGCGTTCATAATTCACCCCTCCACTTT
TRBV2	TRBD1	TRBJ1-1	15	.	CASSRDRGHDTEAFF	TGTGCCAGCAGTCGGGACAGGGGGCATGACACTGAAGCTTTCTTT
TRBV29-1	TRBD2	TRBJ2-3	14	.	CSVDRTSGTDTQYF	TGCAGCGTTGATCGGACTAGCGGCACAGATACGCAGTATTTT
TRBV6-6	TRBD1	TRBJ1-4	13	few	CASSDRVGEKLFF	TGTGCCAGCAGTGACAGGGTGGGTGAAAAACTGTTTTTT
TRBV5-1	TRBD1	TRBJ1-2	15	.	CASSEGTGGGYGYTF	TGCGCCAGCAGCGAGGGAACAGGGGGAGGCTATGGCTACACCTTC
TRBV5-4	TRBD1	TRBJ2-1	13	.	CASSWGQLNEQFF	TGTGCCAGCAGCTGGGGACAGCTCAATGAGCAGTTCTTC
TRBV19	.	TRBJ2-3	15	.	CASSFFRDTRDTQYF	TGTGCCAGTAGTTTTTTCCGGGACACCAGAGATACGCAGTATTTT
TRBV7-6	.	TRBJ2-5	15	.	CASSWLGGRLETQYF	TGTGCCAGCAGCTGGTTGGGGGGGCGCCTGGAGACCCAGTACTTC
TRBV7-2	TRBD1	TRBJ1-2	16	.	CASSYHPGQGARGYTF	TGTGCCAGCAGCTATCACCCGGGACAGGGGGCTCGTGGCTACACCTTC
TRBV12-3/TRBV12-4	.	TRBJ1-1	13	few	CATAEGWNTEAFF	TGTGCCACAGCGGAGGGGTGGAACACTGAAGCTTTCTTT
TRBV6-6	.	TRBJ1-5	14	.	CASSYSESNQPQHF	TGTGCCAGCAGTTACTCCGAGAGCAATCAGCCCCAGCATTTT
TRBV28	.	TRBJ2-1	19	.	CASSTFSGGPRSPYNEQFF	TGTGCCAGCAGTACCTTCTCCGGGGGGCCTCGGTCCCCCTACAATGAGCAGTTCTTC
TRBV5-4	.	TRBJ2-1	14	.	CASSLEREGAEQFF	TGTGCCAGCAGCTTGGAAAGAGAAGGGGCTGAGCAGTTCTTC